This TCR beta chain was captured by sequencing in a study of blood T cell repertoires in COVID-19. As for the study in general: The United States, Italy and Spain provided the acute and convalescent COVID-19 samples. The analysed material was cDNA or gDNA that came from T cells, B-cell-depleted T cells, or PBMCs.

Methods used by the authors: Amplifying reference gene primers gave estimates of nucleated cell counts. Clones were sequenced by immunoSEQ multiplex PCR, and TCRdb holds only the in-frame ones, with some missing. D and trimming come from the DNA, and the V and J calls and clone size come from that table. The profile shows a few hundred thousand clones, 86% of them singletons. V dropped 1 base and J dropped 3 bases, with 10 bases sitting between them. Germline V gene data show CDR1 as SEHNR and CDR2 as FQNEAQ (reference sequence). There are 14 residues in the CDR3. The source is a woman aged 45-65 years with acute or convalescent COVID-19. Specimen: peripheral blood. The rearrangement joins TRBV7-9 to TRBJ2-7, with D perhaps TRBD1 (6 bases). The CDR3: CASSLDAGVYEQYF. CDR3 DNA sequence: TGTGCCAGCAGCTTAGACGCAGGGGTCTACGAGCAGTACTTC.